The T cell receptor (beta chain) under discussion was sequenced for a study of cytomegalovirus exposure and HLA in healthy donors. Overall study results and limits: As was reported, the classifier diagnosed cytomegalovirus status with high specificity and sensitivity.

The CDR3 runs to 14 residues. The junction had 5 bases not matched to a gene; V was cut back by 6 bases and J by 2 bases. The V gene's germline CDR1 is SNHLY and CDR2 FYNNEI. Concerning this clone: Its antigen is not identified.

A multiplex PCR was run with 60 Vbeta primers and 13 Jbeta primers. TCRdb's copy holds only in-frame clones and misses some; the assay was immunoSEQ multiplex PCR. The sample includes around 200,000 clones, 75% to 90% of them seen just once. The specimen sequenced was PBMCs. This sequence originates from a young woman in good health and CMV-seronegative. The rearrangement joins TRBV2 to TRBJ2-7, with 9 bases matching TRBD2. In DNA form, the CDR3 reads TGTGCCAGCAGGGGGACTAGCTTGGCCTACGAGCAGTACTTC. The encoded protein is CASRGTSLAYEQYF.